Shown below are 21 T cell receptor beta chains from a single sample sequenced in a study of OX40 agonist ivuxolimab in advanced cancers. Assay: immunoSEQ multiplex PCR; the TCRdb copy retains only in-frame clones and omits some. Among roughly 64,000 clones, approximately 78% were seen once, and the ten largest hold around 5%. Sequencing was performed on CD4+ or CD8+ T cells sorted from blood, taken in a trial of the OX40 agonist ivuxolimab. These receptors were obtained from an adult with an advanced solid tumor such as melanoma, head and neck, liver or kidney cancer.

In DNA form, the CDR3 reads TGTGCCAGCAGCTTAGCGGGTGGCCTTTACAATGAGCAGTTCTTC. Translation gives CASSLAGGLYNEQFF. The V and J genes are TRBV7-2 and TRBJ2-1; D gene uncertain. The CDR3 loop spans 15 amino acids. V was shortened by 0 bases and J by 4 bases, with 10 bases between the two germline ends. Germline V lookup: CDR1 SGHTA, CDR2 FQGNSA.

The genes are TRBV27 and TRBJ2-7; D is unresolved. There are 14 residues in the CDR3. The V gene's germline CDR1 is MNHEY and CDR2 SMNVEV (reference sequence). The V and J ends lost 1 base and 2 bases respectively, with 9 bases between them. CDR3 protein: CASSLFFDAYEQYF. The CDR3 DNA sequence: TGTGCCAGCAGTTTATTTTTCGACGCCTACGAGCAGTACTTC.

This clone came up once. The rearrangement links TRBV7-8 to TRBJ1-3; tentatively, D is TRBD1 (5 bases). The CDR3 extends over 16 amino acids. Germline lookup yields CDR1 SGHVS and CDR2 FQNEAQ. V was trimmed by 2 bases and J by 2 bases, leaving 13 bases between them. The CDR3 here is CASSLWGDSTGNTIYF. The CDR3 DNA is TGTGCCAGCAGCTTATGGGGGGATTCAACTGGAAACACCATATATTTT.

The gene calls are TRBV19 and TRBJ2-7, with a possible D match to TRBD1 (6 bases). The ends were cut back, 7 bases at V and 0 bases at J, with 28 bases in the middle. From germline, CDR1 is LNHDA and CDR2 SQIVND (reference sequence). This CDR3 has 19 amino acids. This CDR3 is CASKGLGHVWGNHSYEQYF. The CDR3 bases are TGTGCCAGTAAAGGCCTGGGACACGTATGGGGGAACCACTCCTACGAGCAGTACTTC.

This clone was detected once. The V call is TRBV29-1, the J call TRBJ1-1; no definite D call. The V gene's germline CDR1 is SQVTM and CDR2 ANQGSEA. This CDR3 region has 16 residues. V gave up 3 bases and J gave up 0 bases, with 17 bases separating them. The CDR3 loop reads CSVESYRPGLNTEAFF. DNA for the CDR3: TGCAGCGTTGAGTCTTATAGGCCTGGCCTGAACACTGAAGCTTTCTTT.

The J gene is TRBJ1-1, the V gene TRBV4-2; TRBD1 is a possible D gene (5 bases). The V gene's germline CDR1 is LGHNA and CDR2 YNFKEQ. The CDR3 covers 14 residues. The germline V and J ends were trimmed by 8 bases and 3 bases, with 16 bases remaining between them. CDR3 amino acids: CASVLSPRDTEAFF. CDR3 nucleotide sequence: TGTGCCAGCGTACTTTCCCCCAGGGACACTGAAGCTTTCTTT.

The V and J genes are TRBV6-1 and TRBJ2-1; 7 bases agree with TRBD1. The trim removed 6 bases at V and 5 bases at J, leaving 7 bases unmatched. The CDR3 spans 14 residues. In germline, CDR1 is MNHNS, CDR2 SASEGT. The CDR3 spells CASSSTGVHNEQFF. DNA of the CDR3: TGTGCCAGCAGCTCAACAGGGGTCCACAATGAGCAGTTCTTC.

V is TRBV19 and J is TRBJ2-5; D is uncertain. The DNA matches TRBJ2-7 better at its end, which makes the J call doubtful. The germline CDR1 and CDR2 sequences are LNHDA and SQIVND (reference sequence). This CDR3 region has 11 residues. The CDR3 DNA sequence: TGTGCCAGGGCTAGACCCTACGAGCAGTACTTC. Encoded protein: CARARPYEQYF.

This clone was detected a few times. The gene calls are TRBV19 and TRBJ2-5, with D perhaps being TRBD1 or TRBD2 (6 bases each). The CDR3 totals 13 residues. Germline lookup yields CDR1 LNHDA and CDR2 SQIVND (reference sequence). V was shortened by 9 bases and J by 2 bases, with 13 bases between the two germline ends. The DNA for the CDR3 is TGTGCCAGCTCGGGGGCAGCGCAAGAGACCCAGTACTTC. Residues: CASSGAAQETQYF.

With respect to this clone: The same CDR3 can be traced to other DNA sequences in this sample. The chain combines TRBV5-1 with TRBJ2-3; tentatively, D is TRBD2 (6 bases). Germline V lookup: CDR1 SGHRS, CDR2 YFSETQ. Trimming pared 5 bases from V and 0 bases from J, leaving 7 bases between. The CDR3 has 13 amino acids. CDR3 in amino acids: CASSSGSTDTQYF. The CDR3 region has the DNA TGCGCCAGCAGTAGCGGTAGCACAGATACGCAGTATTTT.

The gene calls are TRBV5-4 and TRBJ2-7; D might be TRBD2 (6 bases). Trimming cost V 1 base and J 0 bases, with 11 bases left between them. Germline CDR1 SGHNT, CDR2 YYREEE (reference sequence). CDR3 size: 15 residues. The CDR3 region has the DNA TGTGCCAGCAGCTTGTGGGGACTGTCCTCCTACGAGCAGTACTTC. Amino acid sequence: CASSLWGLSSYEQYF.

The J gene is TRBJ2-7, the V gene TRBV19; no firm D call. Germline assignment: CDR1 LNHDA and CDR2 SQIVND (reference sequence). The CDR3 spans 16 residues. Trimming cost V 1 base and J 5 bases, with 18 bases left between them. This CDR3 is CASSIGKRWDYNEQYF. The DNA of the CDR3 is TGTGCCAGTAGTATAGGGAAGAGATGGGATTACAACGAGCAGTACTTC.

This chain joins TRBV19 and TRBJ2-5, with TRBD2 matching 14 bases. Per germline, CDR1 LNHDA and CDR2 SQIVND (reference sequence). CDR3 length: 17 residues. J gave up 2 bases and V 5 bases, and 7 bases lay outside the gene matches. This CDR3 reads CASSGGGLAGEQETQYF. CDR3 coding DNA: TGTGCCAGTAGTGGGGGGGGACTAGCGGGAGAGCAAGAGACCCAGTACTTC.

The chain joins TRBV11-3 to TRBJ2-3; D unresolved. CDR1 and CDR2 (germline): SGHNT, YENEEA. Trimming removed 1 base from V and 1 base from J, with 15 bases in between. CDR3 length equals 17 residues. The DNA of the CDR3 is TGTGCCAGCAGCTTAGGTCCCGAGACTTCGGGCACAGATACGCAGTATTTT. Translating gives CASSLGPETSGTDTQYF. The variable domain in full, completed from reference TRBV11-3 and TRBJ2-3, reads EAGVVQSPRYKIIEKKQPVAFWCNPISGHNTLYWYLQNLGQGPELLIRYENEEAVDDSQLPKDRFSAERLKGVDSTLKIQPAELGDSAVYLCASSLGPETSGTDTQYFGPGTRLTVL.

The chain carries TRBV28 and TRBJ2-5, with D unclear. CDR1 MDHEN and CDR2 SYDVKM come from the germline V gene. V was shortened by 1 base and J by 6 bases, with 3 bases between the two germline ends. This CDR3 region has 11 residues. CDR3 DNA: TGTGCCAGCAGTTTATCGAAGACCCAGTACTTC. This gives the protein CASSLSKTQYF.

The chain joins TRBV7-8 to TRBJ1-4; 10 bases map to TRBD1. CDR3 length equals 17 residues. V trimming: 5 bases; J trimming: 6 bases; junction bases outside the gene matches: 12. Germline CDR1 is SGHVS and CDR2 is FQNEAQ. This CDR3 is CASSPRMGGTGDEKLFF. For the CDR3, the DNA is TGTGCCAGCAGCCCTAGGATGGGTGGGACAGGGGATGAAAAACTGTTTTTT.

The V call is TRBV2, the J call TRBJ2-5; D is possibly TRBD1 or TRBD2 (5 bases each). V gave up 5 bases and J gave up 5 bases, with 18 bases separating them. The CDR3 consists of 15 residues. In germline, CDR1 is SNHLY, CDR2 FYNNEI. CDR3 coding DNA: TGTGCCAGCAGTTCCATGAGGGGAGAATGGGAGACCCAGTACTTC. This encodes CASSSMRGEWETQYF.

The chain combines TRBV6-5 with TRBJ2-2; D possibly corresponds to TRBD2 (6 bases). This CDR3 is built from 14 residues. Germline CDR1 and CDR2: MNHEY and SVGAGI. The germline V and J ends were trimmed by 7 bases and 6 bases, with 15 bases remaining between them. CDR3 in DNA: TGTGCCAGCACCTTAATGTGGGGGGCCGGGGAGCTGTTTTTT. Translating gives CASTLMWGAGELFF.

The gene calls are TRBV2 and TRBJ1-3; perhaps TRBD1 as D (5 bases). The germline gives CDR1 SNHLY, CDR2 FYNNEI. This CDR3 comprises 13 residues. V lost 8 bases and J 2 bases, leaving 10 bases between the germline ends. The CDR3 sequence: CASWGGTGNTIYF. The CDR3, as DNA: TGTGCCAGCTGGGGGGGGACTGGAAACACCATATATTTT.

V and J are TRBV18 and TRBJ2-5, with D tentatively TRBD1 (6 bases). The germline V and J ends were trimmed by 3 bases and 7 bases, with 18 bases remaining between them. Germline values: CDR1 KGHSH, CDR2 LQKENI. This CDR3 spans 15 amino acids. The CDR3 region has the DNA TGTGCCAGCTCACCGCCTCAGGGGCTAGGGGGGACCCAGTACTTC. Encoded protein: CASSPPQGLGGTQYF.

Remarks on this clone: Mismatch with germline at one junction end may stem from a read error. The chain combines TRBV7-7 with TRBJ2-1; TRBD2 aligns across 12 bases. This CDR3 has 20 residues. Germline V lookup: CDR1 SSHAT, CDR2 FNYEAQ (reference sequence). The DNA for the CDR3 is TGTGCTAGCAGCTTACGACCACTAGCGGGGGGAAGTCAATTCTACAATGAGCAGTTCTTC. Its translation: CASSLRPLAGGSQFYNEQFF.